The 15 T cell receptor beta chains reported below all come from one sample, sequenced in a study of T-cell reconstitution after alpha-beta-depleted transplantation in children. Researchers prepared the TCRbeta library using unique molecular identifiers, the study reports. From the PCR reads, TCRdb called clonotypes with MiXCR, one entry per CDR3 protein. The profile shows tens of thousands of distinct CDR3 sequences, under 6% of them singletons. Specimen: PBMCs, mostly from graft donor cells, collected 60 days after TCRalphabeta/CD19-depleted stem cell transplant. The source is a female patient aged 2 to 10 who had a stem cell transplant for aplastic anemia, so the T cells may come from the graft donor.

In this sample, this clonotype turned up many times. The chain recombines TRBV11-2 with TRBJ2-1, with a tentative D call TRBD2 (6 bases). Germline V lookup: CDR1 SGHAT, CDR2 FQNNGV. CDR3 length: 15 residues. With 5 bases removed from V and 2 bases from J, the gap between germline ends came to 13 bases. The CDR3 region is CASSQERVTYNEQFF. CDR3 DNA: TGTGCCAGCAGCCAGGAGCGGGTGACCTACAATGAGCAGTTCTTC.

In its sample, this clonotype was seen many times. The chain carries TRBV11-2 and TRBJ2-3; D is possibly TRBD1 (6 bases). V lost 2 bases, J lost 4 bases, and 16 bases lay in between. There are 16 residues in the CDR3. Germline V gives CDR1 SGHAT, CDR2 FQNNGV. This CDR3 is CASSLRSGVIADTQYF. The CDR3 bases are TGTGCCAGCAGCTTACGGTCAGGGGTGATCGCAGATACGCAGTATTTT. The complete variable domain, with remaining parts taken from reference TRBV11-2 and TRBJ2-3, reads EAGVAQSPRYKIIEKRQSVAFWCNPISGHATLYWYQQILGQGPKLLIQFQNNGVVDDSQLPKDRFSAERLKGVDSTLKIQPAKLEDSAVYLCASSLRSGVIADTQYFGPGTRLTVL.

This sequence joins TRBV11-2 and TRBJ2-7; no clear D. CDR3 length: 12 residues. Germline lookup yields CDR1 SGHAT and CDR2 FQNNGV. The V end was cut by 1 base, the J end by 7 bases, with 8 bases between. The CDR3 sequence: CASSLGPREQYF. The CDR3 DNA follows: TGTGCCAGCAGCTTAGGCCCCCGGGAGCAGTACTTC.

This clonotype was seen a few times. The chain links TRBV11-3 to TRBJ2-1; 10 bases agree with TRBD2. The CDR3 spans 15 residues. V shed 3 bases and J 8 bases; nucleotides not matched to a gene: 7. CDR1 is SGHNT, CDR2 YENEEA, per germline. CDR3 coding DNA: TGTGCCAGCAGCTTGAGGACTAGCGGCGGCGATGAGCAGTTCTTC. Protein: CASSLRTSGGDEQFF.

Note on this clonotype: A read error is possible here, since a much larger clone lies one base away. This chain connects TRBV11-2 to TRBJ2-1; D perhaps matches TRBD2 (5 bases). CDR3 length: 15 residues. In germline, CDR1 is SGHAT, CDR2 FQNNGV. The CDR3 protein is CASSFEGLVYNDQFF. The CDR3 bases are TGTGCCAGCAGCTTCGAGGGCTTGGTTTACAATGATCAGTTCTTC.

This clonotype has at least ten counts. CDR3 region: CAFLAALIYEQYV. In DNA, the CDR3 is TGTGCCTTCCTAGCGGCCCTGATCTACGAGCAGTACGTC. The rearrangement joins TRBV10-3 to TRBJ2-7, with 7 positions matching TRBD2. The J segment lost 3 bases and the V segment lost 11 bases, leaving 10 bases of the junction unmatched. The CDR3 is 13 residues long. Germline V CDR1 and CDR2: ENHRY, SYGVKD.

This clonotype was counted at least ten times. V and J are TRBV7-6 and TRBJ2-3; D gene ambiguous. Trimming cost V 5 bases and J 5 bases, with 11 bases left between them. Looked up from germline, CDR1 is SGHVS and CDR2 is FNYEAQ. The CDR3 totals 13 residues. CDR3 in DNA: TGTGCCAGCAGCGCTTCAACGGAAGATACGCAGTATTTT. This codes for CASSASTEDTQYF.

This clonotype occurred many times. The rearrangement links TRBV6-5 to TRBJ2-1; 7 positions agree with TRBD2. From germline, CDR1 is MNHEY and CDR2 SVGAGI. The CDR3 is 15 amino acids. V trimming: 7 bases; J trimming: 7 bases; junction bases outside the gene matches: 13. The CDR3 DNA sequence: TGTGCCAGCACCCTTTTTCGACTAGCTGGGAATGAGCAGTTCTTC. Amino acid sequence: CASTLFRLAGNEQFF.

This clonotype was seen repeatedly, ten times or more. V gene TRBV10-3 combines with J gene TRBJ1-2; D gene unclear. The V and J ends lost 5 bases and 0 bases respectively, with 7 bases between them. CDR1 ENHRY and CDR2 SYGVKD come from the germline V gene. The CDR3 is 13 amino acids. This chain's CDR3 is CAISLGTNYGYTF. In DNA form, the CDR3 reads TGTGCCATCAGTCTGGGGACTAACTATGGCTACACCTTC.

This clonotype was observed at least ten times. V is TRBV6-1 and J is TRBJ2-3; 8 bases map to TRBD2. The CDR3 has 18 residues. Germline lookup yields CDR1 MNHNS and CDR2 SASEGT. V shed 7 bases, J shed 1 base, and the junction held 16 bases outside the gene matches. CDR3 loop: CASTPKTGQAGGTDTQYF. CDR3 DNA sequence: TGTGCCAGCACCCCAAAAACGGGCCAAGCGGGGGGCACAGATACGCAGTATTTT.

This clonotype was recorded at least ten times. This chain links TRBV28 with TRBJ2-5; TRBD1 matches at 9 bases. The CDR3 is 16 amino acids. CDR1 and CDR2 from the germline V gene are MDHEN and SYDVKM. J lost 3 bases, V lost 3 bases, and 8 bases had no gene match. CDR3 in amino acids: CASSLLGTGRKETQYF. CDR3 DNA: TGTGCCAGCAGTTTGCTCGGGACAGGGCGAAAAGAGACCCAGTACTTC.

This clonotype showed up many times. This rearrangement joins TRBV7-6 to TRBJ2-1; 8 bases align to TRBD2. CDR1 is SGHVS and CDR2 is FNYEAQ in the germline V gene. Germline trimming cut 4 bases from V and 1 base from J; bases unmatched to any gene: 6. The CDR3 is 16 amino acids. In nucleotides, the CDR3 is TGTGCCAGCAGCTCCCGGGTAGCGGGGTCCTACAATGAGCAGTTCTTC. Translation: CASSSRVAGSYNEQFF.

DNA for the CDR3: TGCAGTGCCAGGGGGTTACGGGAGCAGTACTTC. Translation gives CSARGLREQYF. The chain couples TRBV20-1 to TRBJ2-7; 7 bases align to TRBD1. This CDR3 comprises 11 residues. Germline values: CDR1 DFQATT, CDR2 SNEGSKA (reference sequence). Unmatched junction bases numbered 6, after V lost 6 bases and J lost 7 bases.

This clonotype was seen repeatedly, ten times or more. This chain uses TRBV29-1 with TRBJ1-1; tentative D call: TRBD1 (5 bases). V lost 4 bases and J 1 base, leaving 10 bases between the germline ends. The germline V gene has CDR1 SQVTM and CDR2 ANQGSEA. The CDR3 is made up of 13 amino acids. DNA for the CDR3: TGCAGCGTTGTTGGGACGGAGAACACTGAAGCTTTCTTT. Protein product: CSVVGTENTEAFF.

This clonotype was detected many times. This chain connects TRBV2 to TRBJ2-5; no clear D. The CDR3 length is 12 residues. From germline, CDR1 is SNHLY and CDR2 FYNNEI. V was trimmed by 3 bases and J by 8 bases, leaving 10 bases between them. This CDR3 reads CASSDRDNTQYF. CDR3 bases: TGTGCCAGCAGTGACAGAGACAACACCCAGTACTTC.